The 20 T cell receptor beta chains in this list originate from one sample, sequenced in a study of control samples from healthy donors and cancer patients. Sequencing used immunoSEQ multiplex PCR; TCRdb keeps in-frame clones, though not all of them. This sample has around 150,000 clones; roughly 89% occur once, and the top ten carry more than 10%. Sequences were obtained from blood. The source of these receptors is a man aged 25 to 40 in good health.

Written as DNA, the CDR3 is TGTGCCAGCAGCGTAGACTCTACTAGCACAGATACGCAGTATTTT. This translates into CASSVDSTSTDTQYF. This chain uses TRBV9 with TRBJ2-3; D unresolved. CDR1 is SGDLS, CDR2 YYNGEE, per germline. This CDR3 region has 15 residues. V was shortened by 0 bases and J by 0 bases, with 8 bases between the two germline ends.

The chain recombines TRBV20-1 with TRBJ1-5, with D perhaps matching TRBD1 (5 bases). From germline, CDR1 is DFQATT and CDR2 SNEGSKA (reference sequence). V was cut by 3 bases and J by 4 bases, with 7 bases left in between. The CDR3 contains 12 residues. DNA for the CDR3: TGCAGTGCTAGTTCAGGGAATCAGCCCCAGCATTTT. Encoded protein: CSASSGNQPQHF.

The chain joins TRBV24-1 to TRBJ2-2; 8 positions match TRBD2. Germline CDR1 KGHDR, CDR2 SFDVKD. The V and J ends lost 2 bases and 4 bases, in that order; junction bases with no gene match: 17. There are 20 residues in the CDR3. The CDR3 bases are TGTGCCACCAGTGATTCGGCCCCAGCGGGAGAATCTGGCCGCACCGGGGAGCTGTTTTTT. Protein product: CATSDSAPAGESGRTGELFF.

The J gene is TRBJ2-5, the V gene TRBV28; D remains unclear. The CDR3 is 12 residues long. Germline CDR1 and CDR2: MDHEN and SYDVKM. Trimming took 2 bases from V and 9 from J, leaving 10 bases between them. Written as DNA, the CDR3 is TGTGCCAGCAGTTTACCTGATCCCCCCCAGTACTTC. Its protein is CASSLPDPPQYF.

The CDR3 reads CASSYGTLGNTIYF. The CDR3 coding sequence is TGTGCCAGCAGTTACGGGACACTTGGAAACACCATATATTTT. This chain links TRBV6-2 or TRBV6-3 with TRBJ1-3; perhaps TRBD1 as D (6 bases). The CDR3 extends over 14 amino acids. V shed 2 bases and J shed 3 bases, with 8 bases lying between them. From germline, CDR1 is MNHEY and CDR2 SVGEGT.

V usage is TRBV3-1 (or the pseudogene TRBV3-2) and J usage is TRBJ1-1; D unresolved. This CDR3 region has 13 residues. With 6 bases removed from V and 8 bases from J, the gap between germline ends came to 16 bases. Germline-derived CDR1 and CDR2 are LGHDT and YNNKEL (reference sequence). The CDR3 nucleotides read TGTGCCAGCAGTCCCTCGACACAGAACGAAGCTTTCTTT. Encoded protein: CASSPSTQNEAFF.

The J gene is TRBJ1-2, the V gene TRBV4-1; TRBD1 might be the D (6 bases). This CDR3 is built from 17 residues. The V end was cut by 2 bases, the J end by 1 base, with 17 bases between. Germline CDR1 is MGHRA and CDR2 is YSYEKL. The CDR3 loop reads CASSQPVLGGDNYGYTF. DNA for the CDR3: TGCGCCAGCAGCCAACCGGTATTGGGGGGCGATAACTATGGCTACACCTTC.

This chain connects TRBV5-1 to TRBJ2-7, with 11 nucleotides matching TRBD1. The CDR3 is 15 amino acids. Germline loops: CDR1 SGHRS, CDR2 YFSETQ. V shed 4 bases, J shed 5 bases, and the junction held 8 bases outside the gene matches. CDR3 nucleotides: TGCGCCAGCAGCCCTTCTCGGGGACAGGGGGACGAGCAGTACTTC. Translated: CASSPSRGQGDEQYF. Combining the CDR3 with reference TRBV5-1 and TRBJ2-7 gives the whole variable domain KAGVTQTPRYLIKTRGQQVTLSCSPISGHRSVSWYQQTPGQGLQFLFEYFSETQRNKGNFPGRFSGRQFSNSRSEMNVSTLELGDSALYLCASSPSRGQGDEQYFGPGTRLTVT.

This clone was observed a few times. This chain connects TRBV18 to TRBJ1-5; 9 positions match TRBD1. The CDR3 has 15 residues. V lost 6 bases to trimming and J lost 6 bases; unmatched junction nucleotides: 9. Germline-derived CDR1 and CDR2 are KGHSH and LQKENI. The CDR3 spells CASSDSGTGIQPQHF. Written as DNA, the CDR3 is TGTGCCAGCTCGGATTCCGGGACAGGGATTCAGCCCCAGCATTTT.

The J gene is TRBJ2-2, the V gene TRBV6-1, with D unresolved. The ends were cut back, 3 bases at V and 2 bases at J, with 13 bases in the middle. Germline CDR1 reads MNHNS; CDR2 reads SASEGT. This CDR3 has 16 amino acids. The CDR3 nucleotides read TGTGCCAGCAGTGAGGGGAAAAGGGTTAACACCGGGGAGCTGTTTTTT. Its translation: CASSEGKRVNTGELFF.

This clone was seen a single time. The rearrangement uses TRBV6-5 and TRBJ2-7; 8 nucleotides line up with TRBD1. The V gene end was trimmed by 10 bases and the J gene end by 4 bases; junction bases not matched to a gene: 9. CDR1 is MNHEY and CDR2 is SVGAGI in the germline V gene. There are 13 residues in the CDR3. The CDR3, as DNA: TGTGCCACTTTAGGACAGGGAAAGTACGAGCAGTACTTC. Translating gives CATLGQGKYEQYF.

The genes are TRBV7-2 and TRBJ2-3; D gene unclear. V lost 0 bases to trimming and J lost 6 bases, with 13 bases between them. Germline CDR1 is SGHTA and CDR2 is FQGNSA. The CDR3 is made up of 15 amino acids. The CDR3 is CASSLAPLVTDTQYF. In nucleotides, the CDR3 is TGTGCCAGCAGCTTAGCGCCGCTAGTCACGGATACGCAGTATTTT.

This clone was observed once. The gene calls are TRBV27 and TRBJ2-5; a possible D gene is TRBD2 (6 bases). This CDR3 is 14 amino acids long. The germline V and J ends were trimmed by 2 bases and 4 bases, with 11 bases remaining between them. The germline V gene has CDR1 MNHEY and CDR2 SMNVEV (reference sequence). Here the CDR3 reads CASSLGRGGETQYF. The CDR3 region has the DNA TGTGCCAGCAGTTTAGGACGGGGAGGAGAGACCCAGTACTTC.

This CDR3 is CSAHRSNEQFF. CDR3 nucleotide sequence: TGCAGTGCTCACAGGAGCAATGAGCAGTTCTTC. The V and J genes are TRBV20-1 and TRBJ2-1; maybe TRBD1 (5 bases). Germline V lookup: CDR1 DFQATT, CDR2 SNEGSKA (reference sequence). The CDR3 is 11 residues long. Between the trimmed V and J ends, which lost 5 bases and 6 bases, there was a span of 8 bases.

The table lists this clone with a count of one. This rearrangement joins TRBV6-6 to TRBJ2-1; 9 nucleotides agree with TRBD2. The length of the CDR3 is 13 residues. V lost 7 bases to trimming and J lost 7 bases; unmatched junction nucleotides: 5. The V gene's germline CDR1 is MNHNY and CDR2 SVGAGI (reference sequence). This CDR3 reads CASISGSMNEQFF. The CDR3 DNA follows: TGTGCCAGCATTAGCGGGAGTATGAATGAGCAGTTCTTC.

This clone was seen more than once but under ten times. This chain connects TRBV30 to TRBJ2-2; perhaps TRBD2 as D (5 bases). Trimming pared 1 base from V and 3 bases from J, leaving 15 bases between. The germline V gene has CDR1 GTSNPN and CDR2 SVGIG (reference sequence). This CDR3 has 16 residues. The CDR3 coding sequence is TGTGCCTGGAGTGAGGTGCAGGAGGTTTACACCGGGGAGCTGTTTTTT. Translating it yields CAWSEVQEVYTGELFF.

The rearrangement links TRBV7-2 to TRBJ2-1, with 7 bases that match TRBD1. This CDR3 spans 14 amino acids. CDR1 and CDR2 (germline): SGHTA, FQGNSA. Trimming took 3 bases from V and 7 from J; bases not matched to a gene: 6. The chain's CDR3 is CASSFIQGLNEQFF. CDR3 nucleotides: TGTGCCAGCAGCTTTATACAGGGGCTAAATGAGCAGTTCTTC.

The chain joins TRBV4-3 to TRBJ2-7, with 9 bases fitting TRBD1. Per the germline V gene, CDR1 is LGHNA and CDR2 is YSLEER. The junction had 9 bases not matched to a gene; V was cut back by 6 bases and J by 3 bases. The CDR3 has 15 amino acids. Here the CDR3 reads CASSRQGEGVYEQYF. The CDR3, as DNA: TGCGCCAGCAGTCGACAGGGGGAGGGGGTCTACGAGCAGTACTTC.

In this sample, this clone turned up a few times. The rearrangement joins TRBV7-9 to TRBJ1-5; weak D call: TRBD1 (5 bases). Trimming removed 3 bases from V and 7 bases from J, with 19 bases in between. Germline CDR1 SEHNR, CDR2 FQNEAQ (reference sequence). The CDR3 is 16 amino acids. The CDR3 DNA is TGTGCCAGCAGCTTGGGGGTGGGCAGGGAGGACCAGCCCCAGCATTTT. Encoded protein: CASSLGVGREDQPQHF.

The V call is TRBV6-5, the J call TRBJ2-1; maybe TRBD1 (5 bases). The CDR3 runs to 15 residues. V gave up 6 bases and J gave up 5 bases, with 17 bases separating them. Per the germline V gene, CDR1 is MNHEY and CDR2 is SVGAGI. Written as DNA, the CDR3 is TGTGCCAGCAGGCTGGGATGGGGCCGGGACAATGAGCAGTTCTTC. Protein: CASRLGWGRDNEQFF.